This T cell receptor beta chain comes out of a study of CD8 T cells in ankylosing spondylitis. Study-level points and caveats: Several of the motif variants were reported before in synovial fluid and blood from reactive arthritis. One TCR beta motif, made up of roughly eight highly homologous variants, appeared characteristic of ankylosing spondylitis blood. Reports say disease-linked clones showed up significantly more in matched ankylosing spondylitis synovial fluid. Disease-linked clones proved CD8+ and comparatively uncommon in peripheral blood.

A note on this clonotype: Its antigen is not identified.

Quantitative 5'-RACE with molecular barcodes generated TCR beta libraries. MiXCR, applied by TCRdb to the 5' RACE reads, yields one record per CDR3 protein. The top ten hold less than 0.65% of the sample, which has around 890,000 distinct CDR3 sequences, around 11% seen once. The junction had 4 bases not matched to a gene; V was cut back by 5 bases and J by 5 bases. The CDR3 is 15 residues long. Per the germline V gene, CDR1 is SGHVS and CDR2 is FNYEAQ. The TCR comes from a male donor with ankylosing spondylitis. Material: blood, either unsorted or a sorted T cell fraction (not recorded which). The V and J genes are TRBV7-6 and TRBJ2-3; TRBD2 matches 13 bases. This chain's CDR3 is CASSPGTSGIDTQYF. Here the CDR3 DNA reads TGTGCCAGCAGCCCCGGGACTAGCGGGATAGATACGCAGTATTTT.